What follows are 9 T cell receptor beta chains derived from one specimen sequenced in a study of blood T cell repertoires in COVID-19. Clones were sequenced by immunoSEQ multiplex PCR, and TCRdb holds only the in-frame ones, with some missing. The sample contains 150,000 to 200,000 clones, nearly 80% of which appear only once. Specimen: peripheral blood. The receptor source for this set is a woman in her seventies with acute or convalescent COVID-19.

This clone has just one count. The V call is TRBV5-6, the J call TRBJ2-7; 7 bases are a match to TRBD2. The CDR3 is 15 amino acids. In germline, CDR1 is SGHDT, CDR2 YYEEEE. Unmatched junction bases numbered 8, after V lost 4 bases and J lost 1 base. In nucleotides, the CDR3 is TGTGCCAGCAGCGGGAGGGTGGGCCTATCCTACGAGCAGTACTTC. It yields the protein CASSGRVGLSYEQYF.

The chain recombines TRBV7-2 with TRBJ2-3; 8 bases fit TRBD2. CDR1 and CDR2 (germline): SGHTA, FQGNSA. J gave up 1 base and V 0 bases, and 3 bases lay outside the gene matches. This CDR3 is built from 16 residues. The CDR3 coding sequence is TGTGCCAGCAGCTTAGCAAGCGGGAGTGGCACAGATACGCAGTATTTT. Amino acid sequence: CASSLASGSGTDTQYF.

The rearrangement joins TRBV30 to TRBJ1-1, with D unclear. Trimming took 1 base from V and 3 from J, leaving 9 bases between them. The CDR3 has 13 amino acids. CDR1 and CDR2 from the germline V gene are GTSNPN and SVGIG (reference sequence). CDR3 region: CAWSAEVDTEAFF. DNA of the CDR3: TGTGCCTGGAGTGCTGAGGTGGACACTGAAGCTTTCTTT. Using reference TRBV30 and TRBJ1-1 for the parts outside the CDR3, the full variable domain is SQTIHQWPATLVQPVGSPLSLECTVEGTSNPNLYWYRQAAGRGLQLLFYSVGIGQISSEVPQNLSASRPQDRQFILSSKKLLLSDSGFYLCAWSAEVDTEAFFGQGTRLTVV.

The gene calls are TRBV19 and TRBJ1-6; D unclear. V dropped 3 bases and J dropped 8 bases, with 8 bases sitting between them. This CDR3 has 13 residues. Germline CDR1 and CDR2: LNHDA and SQIVND (reference sequence). This CDR3 is CASSISSDSPLHF. CDR3 DNA sequence: TGTGCCAGTAGTATCTCCTCGGATTCACCCCTCCACTTT.

This chain connects TRBV21-1 to TRBJ1-1; no check of the table's D call, TRBD1, against the DNA was made. TRBV21-1 is labeled a pseudogene. This CDR3 is built from 14 residues. The CDR3 DNA is TGTGCCAGCGGGACAGTGAGGGGAAGAAAAGAAGCTTTCTTT. It specifies CASGTVRGRKEAFF.

Notes on this clone: The junction departs from germline at one end; a sequencing error may be responsible. J is TRBJ2-1 and V is TRBV6-5; the D is unclear. In germline, CDR1 is MNHEY, CDR2 SVGAGI. This CDR3 region has 14 residues. The CDR3 sequence is CASSSRALYNEQFF. The CDR3 DNA is TGTGCCAGTAGTTCACGCGCCCTCTACAATGAGCAGTTCTTC.

The chain is built from TRBV5-1 and TRBJ2-5, with 8 bases that match TRBD1. The CDR3 length is 14 residues. Germline V gives CDR1 SGHRS, CDR2 YFSETQ. The trim removed 3 bases at V and 3 bases at J, leaving 4 bases unmatched. The CDR3: CASSSAGGEETQYF. The CDR3 DNA follows: TGCGCCAGCAGCTCCGCAGGGGGCGAAGAGACCCAGTACTTC.

This clone was picked up many times. J is TRBJ2-1 and V is TRBV15, with TRBD2 matching over 7 bases. This CDR3 comprises 16 residues. Germline CDR1 and CDR2: LNHNV and YYDKDF (reference sequence). V trimming: 1 base; J trimming: 7 bases; junction bases outside the gene matches: 10. CDR3 DNA: TGTGCCACCAGCAGAGGGGGCGGGGAGGGGTGGAATGAGCAGTTCTTC. This sequence encodes CATSRGGGEGWNEQFF.

The chain carries TRBV19 and TRBJ1-3; D remains unclear. The CDR3 sequence is 16 residues long. Between the trimmed V and J ends, which lost 7 bases and 0 bases, there was a span of 16 bases. Germline V lookup: CDR1 LNHDA, CDR2 SQIVND (reference sequence). CDR3 region: CASTTSAQISGNTIYF. The CDR3 DNA sequence: TGTGCCAGTACCACAAGTGCACAGATCTCTGGAAACACCATATATTTT.